This T cell receptor (beta chain) was recovered during a study of vaccination and CD4 T cells after COVID-19. Cultured CD4+ T cells had their DNA profiled by the Oncomine TCR Beta short-read assay. TCRdb re-derived calls from the PCR reads in MiXCR, one entry per CDR3 protein. Here the sample spans 15,000 or so distinct CDR3 sequences, roughly half being singletons. As concerns this clonotype: Its antigen is currently unknown. The junction shows a germline mismatch at one end, possibly a read error.

The CDR3 loop spans 13 amino acids. The germline gives CDR1 SSHAT, CDR2 FNYEAQ (reference sequence). The treatment is: approximately 10-day PBMC culture with coronavirus spike peptide pools or control peptides (ViraFEST assay). Half the growth medium was swapped for new IL-2 medium on days 3 and 7. This receptor was taken from a human donor with COVID-19. Sequences were derived from cultured CD4+ T cells from blood, sampled after SARS-CoV-2 vaccination. The V and J genes are TRBV7-7 and TRBJ2-1, with D hard to call. The DNA for the CDR3 is TGTGCTAGCAGCTTAAATAGGGACAATGAGCAGTTCTTC. Translated: CASSLNRDNEQFF.